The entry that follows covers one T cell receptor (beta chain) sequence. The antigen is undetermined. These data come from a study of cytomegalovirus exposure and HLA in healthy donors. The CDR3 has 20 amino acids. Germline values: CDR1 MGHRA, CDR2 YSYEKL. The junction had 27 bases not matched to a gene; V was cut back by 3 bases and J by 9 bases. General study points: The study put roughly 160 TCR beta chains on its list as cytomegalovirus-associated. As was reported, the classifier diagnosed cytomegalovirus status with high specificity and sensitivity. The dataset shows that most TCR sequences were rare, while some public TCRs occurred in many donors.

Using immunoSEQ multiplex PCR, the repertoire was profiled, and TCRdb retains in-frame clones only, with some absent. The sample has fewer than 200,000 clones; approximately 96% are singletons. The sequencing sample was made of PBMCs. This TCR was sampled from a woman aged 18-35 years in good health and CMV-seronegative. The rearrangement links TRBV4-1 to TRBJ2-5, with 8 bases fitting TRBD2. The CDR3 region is CASSHRPVVVAGTHLGSQYF. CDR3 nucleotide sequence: TGCGCCAGCAGCCATCGCCCCGTTGTTGTAGCGGGGACCCATTTAGGGTCCCAGTACTTC.